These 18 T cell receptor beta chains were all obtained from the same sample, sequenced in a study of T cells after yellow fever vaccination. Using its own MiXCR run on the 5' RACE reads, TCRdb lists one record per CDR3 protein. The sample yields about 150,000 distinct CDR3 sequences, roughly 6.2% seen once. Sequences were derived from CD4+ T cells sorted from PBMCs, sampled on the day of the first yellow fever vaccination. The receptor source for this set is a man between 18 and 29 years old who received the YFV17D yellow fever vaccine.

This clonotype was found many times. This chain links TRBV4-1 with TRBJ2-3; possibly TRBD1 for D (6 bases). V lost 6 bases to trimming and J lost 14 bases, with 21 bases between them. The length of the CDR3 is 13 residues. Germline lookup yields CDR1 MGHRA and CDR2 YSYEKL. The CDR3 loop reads CASRANRDNPLYF. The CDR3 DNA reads TGCGCCAGCAGAGCTAACCGGGACAACCCCCTGTATTTT.

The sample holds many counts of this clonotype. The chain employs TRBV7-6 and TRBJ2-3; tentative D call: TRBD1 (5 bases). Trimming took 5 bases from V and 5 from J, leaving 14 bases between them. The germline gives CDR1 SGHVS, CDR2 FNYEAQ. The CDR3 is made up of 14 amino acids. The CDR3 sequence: CASSPRPQGDTQYF. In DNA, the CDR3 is TGTGCCAGCAGCCCACGTCCCCAGGGAGATACGCAGTATTTT.

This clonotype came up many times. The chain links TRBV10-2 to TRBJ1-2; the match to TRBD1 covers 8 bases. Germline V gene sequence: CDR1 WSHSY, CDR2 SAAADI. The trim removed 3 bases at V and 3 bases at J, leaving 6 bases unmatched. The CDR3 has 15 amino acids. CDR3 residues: CASSDFGQGHYGYTF. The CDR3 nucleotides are TGCGCCAGCAGTGACTTCGGACAGGGCCACTATGGCTACACCTTC.

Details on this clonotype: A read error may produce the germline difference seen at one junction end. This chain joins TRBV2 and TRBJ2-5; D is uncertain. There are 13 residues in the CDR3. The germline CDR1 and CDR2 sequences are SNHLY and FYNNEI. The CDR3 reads CASSERQANGRHF. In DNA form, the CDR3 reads TGTGCCAGCAGTGAGAGGCAGGCAAATGGTCGCCACTTC.

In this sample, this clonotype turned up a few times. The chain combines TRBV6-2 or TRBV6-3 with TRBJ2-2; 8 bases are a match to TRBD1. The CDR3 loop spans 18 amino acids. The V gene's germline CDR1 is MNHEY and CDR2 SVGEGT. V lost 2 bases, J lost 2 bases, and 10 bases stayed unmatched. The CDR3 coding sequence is TGTGCCAGCAGTTACCCCAGTGGGACAGGACTTAACACCGGGGAGCTGTTTTTT. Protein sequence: CASSYPSGTGLNTGELFF.

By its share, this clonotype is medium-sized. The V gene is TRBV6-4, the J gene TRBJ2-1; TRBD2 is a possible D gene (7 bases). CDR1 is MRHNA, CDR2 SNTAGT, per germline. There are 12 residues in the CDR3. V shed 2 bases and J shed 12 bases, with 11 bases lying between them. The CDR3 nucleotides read TGTGCCAGCAGTGACAGGGGGGGCCCGCAGTTCTTC. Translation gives CASSDRGGPQFF.

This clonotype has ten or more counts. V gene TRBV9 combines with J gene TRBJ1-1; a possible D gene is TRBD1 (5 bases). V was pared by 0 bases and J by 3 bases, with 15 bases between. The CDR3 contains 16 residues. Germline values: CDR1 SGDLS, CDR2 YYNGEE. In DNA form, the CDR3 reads TGTGCCAGCAGCGTAGCTCCCCGGGGCAGGGACACTGAAGCTTTCTTT. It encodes CASSVAPRGRDTEAFF. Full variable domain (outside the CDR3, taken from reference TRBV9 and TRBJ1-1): DSGVTQTPKHLITATGQRVTLRCSPRSGDLSVYWYQQSLDQGLQFLIQYYNGEERAKGNILERFSAQQFPDLHSELNLSSLELGDSALYFCASSVAPRGRDTEAFFGQGTRLTVV.

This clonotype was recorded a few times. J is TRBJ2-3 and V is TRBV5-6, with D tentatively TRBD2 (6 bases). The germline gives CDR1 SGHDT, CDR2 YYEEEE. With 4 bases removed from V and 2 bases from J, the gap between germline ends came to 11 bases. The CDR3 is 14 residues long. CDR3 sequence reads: CASSRREFTDTQYF. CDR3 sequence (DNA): TGTGCCAGCAGCAGGAGGGAGTTCACAGATACGCAGTATTTT.

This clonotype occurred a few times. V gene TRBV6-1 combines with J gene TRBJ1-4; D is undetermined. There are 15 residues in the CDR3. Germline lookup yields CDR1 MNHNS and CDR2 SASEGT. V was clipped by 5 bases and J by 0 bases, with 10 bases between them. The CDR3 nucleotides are TGTGCCAGCAGTCGATCCTATGCAACTAATGAAAAACTGTTTTTT. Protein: CASSRSYATNEKLFF.

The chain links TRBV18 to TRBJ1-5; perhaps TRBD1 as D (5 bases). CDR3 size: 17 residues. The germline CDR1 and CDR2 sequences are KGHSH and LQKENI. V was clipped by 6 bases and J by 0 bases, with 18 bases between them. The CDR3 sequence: CASSPRGLTNSNQPQHF. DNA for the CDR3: TGTGCCAGCTCCCCCCGGGGCCTTACTAATAGCAATCAGCCCCAGCATTTT. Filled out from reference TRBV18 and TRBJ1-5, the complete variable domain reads NAGVMQNPRHLVRRRGQEARLRCSPMKGHSHVYWYRQLPEEGLKFMVYLQKENIIDESGMPKERFSAEFPKEGPSILRIQQVVRGDSAAYFCASSPRGLTNSNQPQHFGDGTRLSIL.

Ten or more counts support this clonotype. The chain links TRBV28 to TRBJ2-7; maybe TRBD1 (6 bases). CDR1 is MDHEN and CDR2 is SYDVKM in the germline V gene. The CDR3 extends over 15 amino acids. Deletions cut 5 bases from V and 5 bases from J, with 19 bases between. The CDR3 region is CASSADLPGVHEQYV. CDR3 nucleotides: TGTGCCAGCAGTGCCGATTTACCAGGGGTTCACGAGCAGTACGTC.

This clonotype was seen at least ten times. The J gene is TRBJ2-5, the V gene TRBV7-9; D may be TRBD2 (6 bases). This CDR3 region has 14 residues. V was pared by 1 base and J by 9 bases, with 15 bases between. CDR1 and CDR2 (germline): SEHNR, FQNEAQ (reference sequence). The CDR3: CASSLEIVPGAQYF. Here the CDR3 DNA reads TGTGCCAGCAGCTTAGAGATTGTCCCGGGGGCCCAGTACTTC.

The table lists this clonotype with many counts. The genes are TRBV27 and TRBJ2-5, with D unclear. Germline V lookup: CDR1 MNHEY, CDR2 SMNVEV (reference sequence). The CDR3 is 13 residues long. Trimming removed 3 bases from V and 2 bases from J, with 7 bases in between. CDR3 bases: TGTGCCAGCAGTTTTCAGATGCAAGAGACCCAGTACTTC. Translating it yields CASSFQMQETQYF.

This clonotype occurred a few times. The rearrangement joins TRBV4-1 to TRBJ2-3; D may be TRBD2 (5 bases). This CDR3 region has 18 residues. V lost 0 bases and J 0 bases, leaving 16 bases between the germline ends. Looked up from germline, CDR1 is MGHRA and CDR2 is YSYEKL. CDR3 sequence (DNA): TGCGCCAGCAGCCAAGATCCGCCCGCGGGCCTTAGCACAGATACGCAGTATTTT. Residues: CASSQDPPAGLSTDTQYF.

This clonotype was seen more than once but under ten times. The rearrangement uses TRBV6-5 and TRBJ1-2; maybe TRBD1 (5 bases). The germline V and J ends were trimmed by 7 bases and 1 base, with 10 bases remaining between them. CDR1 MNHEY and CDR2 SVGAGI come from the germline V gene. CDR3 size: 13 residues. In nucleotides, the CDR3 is TGTGCCAGCAATTTAGACAGTAACTATGGCTACACCTTC. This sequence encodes CASNLDSNYGYTF.

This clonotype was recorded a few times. CDR3 sequence reads: CASSIVAGARTDTQYF. CDR3 sequence (DNA): TGTGCCAGTAGTATAGTGGCGGGGGCGAGAACAGATACGCAGTATTTT. This sequence joins TRBV19 and TRBJ2-3; a possible D gene is TRBD2 (7 bases). Looked up from germline, CDR1 is LNHDA and CDR2 is SQIVND (reference sequence). CDR3 length: 16 residues. Trimming took off 1 base at V and 3 bases at J, with 14 bases between the two ends.

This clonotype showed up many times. The CDR3 sequence is CASSQFLGGEAFF. The CDR3 DNA reads as TGTGCCAGCAGCCAGTTTTTAGGGGGTGAAGCTTTCTTT. The rearrangement joins TRBV3-1 to TRBJ1-1, with a possible D match to TRBD1 (6 bases). This CDR3 comprises 13 residues. Trimming took 3 bases from V and 7 from J, leaving 12 bases between them. CDR1 is LGHDT, CDR2 YNNKEL, per germline (reference sequence).

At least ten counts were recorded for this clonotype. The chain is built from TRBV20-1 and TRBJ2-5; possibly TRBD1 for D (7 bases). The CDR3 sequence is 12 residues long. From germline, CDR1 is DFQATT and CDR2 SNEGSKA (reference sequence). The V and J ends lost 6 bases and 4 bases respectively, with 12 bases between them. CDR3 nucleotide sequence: TGCAGTGCAGGAGGGGGCGGAGAGACCCAGTACTTC. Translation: CSAGGGGETQYF.